These 2 T cell receptor beta chains were all obtained from the same sample, sequenced in a study of blood T cells in healthy people across ages. A second PCR of 7 to 11 cycles used a sample-barcoded 5' primer and a J-beta primer mix. TCRdb re-derived calls from the 5' RACE reads in MiXCR, one entry per CDR3 protein. The profile shows about 1 million distinct CDR3 sequences, 25% of them singletons. These data were also filed under a second study, of T cells of mothers and their children.

Material: blood. Receptor source: a girl aged 2 to 10 in good health.

This chain connects TRBV12-3 or TRBV12-4 to TRBJ2-1; maybe TRBD1 (5 bases). This CDR3 comprises 11 residues. CDR3 protein: CVAKGHNEQFF. The DNA of the CDR3 is TGTGTCGCAAAGGGGCACAATGAGCAGTTCTTC.

Concerning this clonotype itself: At one boundary the junction diverges from the germline segment, which might be a read error. The chain is built from TRBV5-1 and TRBJ2-3; weak D call: TRBD1 (6 bases). The CDR3 length is 13 residues. Germline V CDR1 and CDR2: SGHRS, YFSETQ. The CDR3 loop reads CDSSRQESDTQYF. In DNA form, the CDR3 reads TGCGACAGCAGCCGACAGGAGTCGGATACGCAGTATTTT.